There are a few counts of the clone carrying this T cell receptor (beta chain). No antigen is known for it. This sample stems from a study of T cell therapy after organ transplantation. Across the whole study: About 75% of the ten patients were clinical responders. General study results and limits: Effects of concurrent antirejection and antiviral medications were not evaluable.

The repertoire was sequenced with immunoSEQ multiplex PCR; TCRdb's copy has only in-frame clones and lacks some. The table includes 50,000 or so clones, roughly 93% detected once. V dropped 5 bases and J dropped 0 bases, with 11 bases sitting between them. This CDR3 contains 15 residues. Germline loops: CDR1 SGHAT, CDR2 FQNNGV. The sequencing used CD8+ T cells from blood, collected before autologous CMV-specific T cell therapy. The TCR sequence derives from a human patient who had received a solid organ transplant and had CMV disease. This chain joins TRBV11-2 and TRBJ1-3, with unresolved D. Written as DNA, the CDR3 is TGTGCCAGCAGCCCTGGAGAGCTCTCTGGAAACACCATATATTTT. It specifies CASSPGELSGNTIYF.